These T cell receptor beta chains were read from a single sample in a study of blood T cells in healthy people across ages. TCRdb itself ran the 5' RACE reads through MiXCR, one entry per CDR3 protein. This repertoire shows approximately 1,100,000 distinct CDR3 sequences, more than 40% found once; its top ten account for 18%. Sequenced input: blood. Receptors originate from a woman aged 55-75 years in good health. The CDR3 runs from the conserved cysteine through the conserved F or W. The D gene is left open where the match is weak. Rows may omit the clone size; those that give it use once, few, many or a size class.

TRBJ2-5 TRBV20-1 TRBD2 - CSARDGLAGGKETQYF TGCAGTGCTAGAGATGGGCTAGCGGGAGGCAAAGAGACCCAGTACTTC
TRBJ2-1 TRBV18 TRBD2 many CASSPLTSGSPHEQFF TGTGCCAGCTCACCCCTGACTAGCGGGAGTCCCCATGAGCAGTTCTTC
TRBJ2-1 TRBV7-9 - - CASSPGAPSWNEQFF TGTGCCAGCAGCCCGGGGGCCCCTAGCTGGAATGAGCAGTTCTTC
TRBJ2-1 TRBV12-3/TRBV12-4 TRBD2 few CASSHPGTKSSYNEQFF TGTGCCAGCAGTCACCCCGGGACTAAGAGCTCCTACAATGAGCAGTTCTTC
TRBJ2-3 TRBV20-1 TRBD2 few CSAPSGSPSTDTQYF TGCAGTGCCCCTAGCGGGAGCCCTAGCACAGATACGCAGTATTTT
TRBJ1-5 TRBV27 - - CASSLGKYSNQPQHF TGTGCCAGCAGTTTGGGAAAATATAGCAATCAGCCCCAGCATTTT
TRBJ2-3 TRBV19 - once CASSSGQKRTDTQYF TGTGCCAGTAGCAGCGGGCAAAAACGCACAGATACGCAGTATTTT
TRBJ2-5 TRBV6-5 - - CASSYRLSETQYF TGTGCCAGCAGTTACCGGCTGTCGGAGACCCAGTACTTC
TRBJ2-7 TRBV7-9 - - CASSLAGRLYEQYF TGTGCCAGCAGCTTAGCGGGACGCCTTTACGAGCAGTACTTC
TRBJ2-1 TRBV6-5 TRBD2 - CASIKREGVYNEQFF TGTGCCAGCATTAAACGGGAGGGCGTCTACAATGAGCAGTTCTTC
TRBJ2-7 TRBV6-5 - few CASSQLGRGSRYEQYF TGTGCCAGCAGTCAACTAGGGCGCGGGTCACGGTACGAGCAGTACTTC
TRBJ2-7 TRBV20-1 TRBD1 few CSARDPTGGYEQYF TGCAGTGCTAGAGATCCGACAGGGGGCTACGAGCAGTACTTC
TRBJ1-4 TRBV5-1 - few CASRASGLTNEKLFF TGCGCCAGCCGCGCCTCGGGACTCACAAATGAAAAACTGTTTTTT
TRBJ2-1 TRBV30 - - CAWSDREQFF TGTGCCTGGAGTGACCGGGAGCAGTTCTTC
TRBJ1-5 TRBV6-1 - - CATRSPPIYQPQHF TGTGCCACACGGAGCCCTCCAATATATCAGCCCCAGCATTTT
TRBJ2-7 TRBV27 TRBD1 - CASSQGAWYEQYF TGTGCCAGCAGCCAGGGGGCGTGGTACGAGCAGTACTTC
TRBJ2-7 TRBV14 - - CASSLRRGWDDSEQYF TGTGCCAGCAGCCTTAGGAGGGGATGGGATGACTCCGAGCAGTACTTC
TRBJ2-5 TRBV5-1 TRBD1 - CASSLGAGTGVIETQYF TGCGCCAGCAGCCTCGGGGCCGGGACAGGGGTCATAGAGACCCAGTACTTC
TRBJ2-3 TRBV5-1 - - CASSWAGDTDTQYF TGCGCCAGCAGCTGGGCAGGGGACACAGATACGCAGTATTTT
TRBJ2-7 TRBV7-9 TRBD2 few CASSSGGGKYEQYF TGTGCCAGCAGCTCCGGGGGGGGCAAGTACGAGCAGTACTTC
TRBJ1-2 TRBV6-1 TRBD1 few CASRGTVKGRGYTF TGTGCCAGCAGAGGGACAGTGAAAGGTCGGGGCTACACCTTC
TRBJ1-1 TRBV30 - - CAWSVLADVEAFF TGTGCCTGGAGTGTACTTGCAGACGTTGAAGCTTTCTTT
TRBJ2-2 TRBV27 - - CASSKAGELFF TGTGCCAGCAGTAAGGCCGGGGAGCTGTTTTTT
TRBJ2-5 TRBV24-1 TRBD1 few CATSASGGGETQYF TGTGCCACCAGTGCCTCAGGGGGCGGAGAGACCCAGTACTTC
TRBJ2-7 TRBV5-1 TRBD2 - CASSFGLAGATSYEQYF TGCGCCAGCAGCTTCGGGCTAGCGGGAGCCACCTCCTACGAGCAGTACTTC
TRBJ2-7 TRBV7-2 TRBD2 many CASSLGLASSYEQYF TGTGCCAGCAGCTTAGGACTAGCGAGCTCCTACGAGCAGTACTTC
TRBJ2-1 TRBV30 TRBD1 - CAWSAATGGQNEQFF TGTGCCTGGAGTGCCGCGACAGGGGGACAAAATGAGCAGTTCTTC
TRBJ1-2 TRBV20-1 - - CSASDTSYGYTF TGCAGTGCTTCCGACACCTCATATGGCTACACCTTC
TRBJ2-3 TRBV4-1 TRBD2 - CASSPGGLAGATDTQYF TGCGCCAGCAGCCCAGGGGGACTAGCGGGTGCCACAGATACGCAGTATTTT
TRBJ2-7 TRBV6-6 - - CASSPSGTPKYYEQYF TGTGCCAGCAGCCCAAGCGGGACACCCAAGTACTACGAGCAGTACTTC
TRBJ2-1 TRBV2 - - CASRGGYDEQFF TGTGCCAGCAGAGGAGGGTACGATGAGCAGTTCTTC
TRBJ2-7 TRBV29-1 TRBD1 - CSVGRAGGLDEQYF TGCAGCGTTGGTCGGGCAGGGGGCCTCGACGAGCAGTACTTC
TRBJ1-1 TRBV10-3 - - CAIREGFTEAFF TGTGCCATCAGGGAGGGGTTCACTGAAGCTTTCTTT
TRBJ2-5 TRBV10-3 - - CAISEEQAKAQYF TGTGCCATCAGTGAGGAACAGGCCAAGGCCCAGTACTTC
TRBJ1-2 TRBV29-1 - - CSVAKAGYGYTF TGCAGCGTTGCTAAGGCGGGCTATGGCTACACCTTC
TRBJ1-1 TRBV9 - - CASSVGGGQNTEAFF TGTGCCAGCAGCGTAGGGGGTGGGCAGAACACTGAAGCTTTCTTT
TRBJ2-3 TRBV5-8 TRBD1 - CASSLSLGQYTDTQYF TGTGCCAGCAGCTTGTCCCTGGGACAGTACACAGATACGCAGTATTTT
TRBJ2-3 TRBV12-3/TRBV12-4 TRBD2 - CASSPTSGRAKSDTQYF TGTGCCAGCAGCCCCACTAGCGGGAGGGCCAAGTCAGATACGCAGTATTTT
TRBJ2-5 TRBV20-1 - few CSARVLRAGIRETQYF TGCAGTGCTAGAGTCCTAAGGGCAGGCATCAGGGAGACCCAGTACTTC
TRBJ2-1 TRBV15 TRBD2 - CATSRDGRADNEQFF TGTGCCACCAGCAGAGACGGGAGGGCCGACAATGAGCAGTTCTTC
TRBJ1-6 TRBV5-1 - - CASSIGGWRVNSPLHF TGCGCCAGCAGCATTGGTGGTTGGAGGGTTAATTCACCCCTCCACTTT
TRBJ2-7 TRBV7-9 TRBD2 - CASSGGLAVNYEQYF TGTGCCAGCAGCGGCGGACTAGCGGTCAACTACGAGCAGTACTTC
TRBJ1-2 TRBV20-1 - - CSARDPGGHGYTF TGCAGTGCTAGAGATCCTGGGGGGCATGGCTACACCTTC
TRBJ2-1 TRBV3-1 - few CASSRQSSYNEQFF TGTGCCAGCAGCCGACAGAGCTCCTACAATGAGCAGTTCTTC
TRBJ2-7 TRBV20-1 - - CSARGGGIYEQYF TGCAGTGCTAGAGGAGGCGGGATATACGAGCAGTACTTC
TRBJ1-5 TRBV27 TRBD1 - CASTGGLGQPQHF TGTGCCAGCACAGGGGGGTTGGGTCAGCCCCAGCATTTT
TRBJ1-5 TRBV24-1 - - CATSDPQQPQHF TGTGCCACCAGTGACCCCCAGCAGCCCCAGCATTTT
TRBJ2-7 TRBV7-9 TRBD2 - CASSSAGTNGWEQYF TGTGCCAGCAGCTCCGCCGGGACTAACGGGTGGGAGCAGTACTTC
TRBJ2-1 TRBV11-1 - few CASSLQVRQGEQFF TGTGCCAGCAGCTTACAGGTTCGGCAGGGTGAGCAGTTCTTC
TRBJ1-2 TRBV20-1 - - CSASADRLGGYTF TGCAGTGCTAGCGCCGACAGGTTGGGTGGCTACACCTTC
TRBJ1-1 TRBV24-1 - few CATTGLTRDTEAFF TGTGCCACCACGGGCCTAACCCGGGACACTGAAGCTTTCTTT
TRBJ1-1 TRBV10-1 TRBD1 - CASSQGGVSTEAFF TGCGCCAGCAGCCAGGGGGGAGTGAGCACTGAAGCTTTCTTT
TRBJ2-1 TRBV6-6 TRBD2 - CASSYPLAGGPYNEQFF TGTGCCAGCAGTTACCCACTAGCGGGAGGGCCCTACAATGAGCAGTTCTTC
TRBJ2-7 TRBV7-2 TRBD1 - CASSFTGTESYEQYF TGTGCCAGCAGCTTCACCGGGACAGAGTCCTACGAGCAGTACTTC
TRBJ2-5 TRBV20-1 - - CSARDSGKVDNEQYF TGCAGTGCTAGGGATTCCGGGAAGGTTGACAATGAGCAGTACTTC